This entry lists 28 T cell receptor beta chains sequenced from one sample in a study of blood T cell repertoires in COVID-19. Libraries were prepared by immunoSEQ multiplex PCR; TCRdb keeps only in-frame clonotypes and omits some of them. In the table there are roughly 300,000 clones, about 93% of which are singletons. The sample taken for sequencing was peripheral blood. All receptors come from a woman in her twenties or thirties with COVID-19, enrolled during active disease.

The gene calls are TRBV29-1 and TRBJ2-1; D not resolved. Germline values: CDR1 SQVTM, CDR2 ANQGSEA. The length of the CDR3 is 14 residues. Deletions cut 5 bases from V and 0 bases from J, with 11 bases between. CDR3 region: CSVLGSGSYNEQFF. The CDR3 DNA reads TGCAGCGTTCTCGGCTCGGGCTCCTACAATGAGCAGTTCTTC.

The V call is TRBV5-1, the J call TRBJ1-2; tentative D call: TRBD1 (5 bases). Trimming cost V 2 bases and J 7 bases, with 15 bases left between them. The CDR3 consists of 14 residues. Germline V lookup: CDR1 SGHRS, CDR2 YFSETQ. CDR3 bases: TGCGCCAGCAGCTTAGGACACAACCTTCTTGGCTACACCTTC. Translated, it gives CASSLGHNLLGYTF.

This clone appeared a single time. The chain joins TRBV3-1 (or the pseudogene TRBV3-2) to TRBJ1-2; TRBD1 might be the D (6 bases). The V end was cut by 4 bases, the J end by 2 bases, with 17 bases between. Germline loops: CDR1 LGHDT, CDR2 YNNKEL (reference sequence). CDR3 length: 16 residues. CDR3 loop: CASSPTGTRTNYGYTF. Written as DNA, the CDR3 is TGTGCCAGCAGCCCTACCGGGACAAGGACGAACTATGGCTACACCTTC.

The CDR3 DNA sequence: TGTGCCAGCAGCGTAGCAGGGCTAGCGGGCAACAATGAGCAGTTCTTC. Translated: CASSVAGLAGNNEQFF. V is TRBV9 and J is TRBJ2-1, with TRBD2 matching 8 bases. The CDR3 length is 16 residues. V trimming: 0 bases; J trimming: 5 bases; junction bases outside the gene matches: 7. The germline V gene encodes CDR1 SGDLS and CDR2 YYNGEE. The whole variable domain, remainder taken from reference TRBV9 and TRBJ2-1, is DSGVTQTPKHLITATGQRVTLRCSPRSGDLSVYWYQQSLDQGLQFLIQYYNGEERAKGNILERFSAQQFPDLHSELNLSSLELGDSALYFCASSVAGLAGNNEQFFGPGTRLTVL.

The chain links TRBV29-1 to TRBJ2-1; tentatively, D is TRBD2 (6 bases). Trimming stripped 6 bases from V and 4 bases from J, with 7 bases between. This CDR3 comprises 11 residues. Germline CDR1 reads SQVTM; CDR2 reads ANQGSEA. The CDR3 protein is CSVREYNEQFF. The DNA for the CDR3 is TGCAGCGTACGGGAGTACAATGAGCAGTTCTTC.

Of note for this clone: The same CDR3 arises from other DNA sequences in this sample as well. The chain has TRBV30 and TRBJ1-1; D may be TRBD1 (6 bases). Germline V lookup: CDR1 GTSNPN, CDR2 SVGIG (reference sequence). Trimming pared 0 bases from V and 1 base from J, leaving 6 bases between. The CDR3 runs 13 residues. The CDR3 DNA sequence: TGTGCCTGGAGTGTAGGGGGGAACACTGAAGCTTTCTTT. This gives the protein CAWSVGGNTEAFF.

This clone was seen a handful of times. J is TRBJ1-1 and V is TRBV24-1, with a tentative D call TRBD1 (6 bases). Trimming shortened V by 6 bases and J by 3 bases, and 19 bases separated the two germline ends. The CDR3 extends over 16 amino acids. Germline values: CDR1 KGHDR, CDR2 SFDVKD. CDR3 protein: CATSPGQITTYTEAFF. CDR3 bases: TGTGCCACCAGTCCAGGACAGATAACCACGTACACTGAAGCTTTCTTT.

This clone has a handful of counts. This chain joins TRBV24-1 and TRBJ2-3, with TRBD2 matching 10 bases. The CDR3 loop spans 17 amino acids. The ends lost 5 bases at V and 1 base at J; junction bases unmatched: 8. CDR1 and CDR2 (germline): KGHDR, SFDVKD. CDR3 in DNA: TGTGCCACCAGTGGGAACCTAGCGGGAGAAGGCACAGATACGCAGTATTTT. It codes for CATSGNLAGEGTDTQYF.

The genes are TRBV27 and TRBJ1-5; TRBD1 might be the D (6 bases). The CDR3 extends over 14 amino acids. CDR1 is MNHEY and CDR2 is SMNVEV in the germline V gene (reference sequence). Trimming took off 3 bases at V and 5 bases at J, with 11 bases between the two ends. The CDR3 loop reads CASSFTGRDQPQHF. The CDR3, as DNA: TGTGCCAGCAGTTTCACAGGGCGGGATCAGCCCCAGCATTTT.

As for this clone: This specimen includes other DNA sequences encoding the same CDR3. The J gene is TRBJ1-2, the V gene TRBV2; a possible D gene is TRBD1 (6 bases). Germline values: CDR1 SNHLY, CDR2 FYNNEI. The V end was cut by 5 bases, the J end by 1 base, with 8 bases between. The CDR3 runs 13 residues. In nucleotides, the CDR3 is TGTGCCAGCAGTCCGGACAGTAACTATGGCTACACCTTC. This gives the protein CASSPDSNYGYTF.

V and J are TRBV30 and TRBJ2-5, with D maybe TRBD2 (7 bases). The CDR3 sequence is 12 residues long. Trimming stripped 1 base from V and 7 bases from J, with 10 bases between. Germline V lookup: CDR1 GTSNPN, CDR2 SVGIG (reference sequence). The CDR3 DNA reads as TGTGCCTGGAGTGGGGGAGGGGGGACCCAGTACTTC. Residues: CAWSGGGGTQYF.

J is TRBJ1-3 and V is TRBV6-5, with 11 bases fitting TRBD1. Germline V lookup: CDR1 MNHEY, CDR2 SVGAGI. This CDR3 contains 15 residues. V gave up 4 bases and J gave up 4 bases; unmatched junction bases: 3. The DNA for the CDR3 is TGTGCCAGCAGTTCGGGGACAGGGGGAGGAAACACCATATATTTT. The encoded protein is CASSSGTGGGNTIYF.

The chain's CDR3 is CAWRGAREKLFF. Here the CDR3 DNA reads TGTGCCTGGAGGGGGGCACGTGAAAAACTGTTTTTT. This chain joins TRBV30 and TRBJ1-4; D possibly corresponds to TRBD1 (6 bases). The CDR3 totals 12 residues. Germline values: CDR1 GTSNPN, CDR2 SVGIG (reference sequence). V lost 3 bases, J lost 7 bases, and 9 bases lay in between.

The chain has TRBV3-1 (or the pseudogene TRBV3-2) and TRBJ1-5; D not resolved. The CDR3 contains 14 residues. CDR1 and CDR2 from the germline V gene are LGHDT and YNNKEL (reference sequence). With 1 base removed from V and 7 bases from J, the gap between germline ends came to 11 bases. The CDR3 region is CASSQGGLFQPQHF. The DNA for the CDR3 is TGTGCCAGCAGCCAAGGTGGCCTGTTCCAGCCCCAGCATTTT.

The chain uses TRBV18 and TRBJ2-1, with TRBD2 as a possible D gene (6 bases). The germline V gene encodes CDR1 KGHSH and CDR2 LQKENI. The V end was cut by 3 bases, the J end by 0 bases, with 9 bases between. This CDR3 is 15 amino acids long. Here the CDR3 DNA reads TGTGCCAGCTCACCGGGCGGGGCCTCCTACAATGAGCAGTTCTTC. Its protein is CASSPGGASYNEQFF.

This clone has just one count. This chain links TRBV10-1 with TRBJ1-1; D is unclear. This CDR3 is built from 14 residues. Germline V lookup: CDR1 WNHNN, CDR2 SYGVQD (reference sequence). V lost 4 bases to trimming and J lost 6 bases, with 15 bases between them. In DNA form, the CDR3 reads TGCGCCAGCAGTGCTAGCCCCGGTCGTTCTGAAGCTTTCTTT. It codes for CASSASPGRSEAFF.

DNA for the CDR3: TGCGCCAGCAGCCAGGAGGGTCGAGCCTCCTACGAGCAGTACTTC. Its translation: CASSQEGRASYEQYF. The chain recombines TRBV5-1 with TRBJ2-7, with D possibly TRBD2 on 6 matching bases. The germline V gene encodes CDR1 SGHRS and CDR2 YFSETQ. With 4 bases removed from V and 0 bases from J, the gap between germline ends came to 14 bases. The CDR3 has 15 amino acids.

The J gene is TRBJ1-2, the V gene TRBV2; no definite D call. CDR1 is SNHLY, CDR2 FYNNEI, per germline. The CDR3 spans 12 residues. The V end lost 0 bases, the J end lost 8 bases, and 7 bases lay between the germline ends. CDR3 in amino acids: CASSEAFIGYTF. DNA of the CDR3: TGTGCCAGCAGTGAAGCCTTTATCGGCTACACCTTC.

V usage is TRBV7-2 and J usage is TRBJ2-4; TRBD1 aligns across 10 bases. Germline V gene lookup returns CDR1 SGHTA and CDR2 FQGNSA. CDR3 length equals 15 residues. The ends lost 3 bases at V and 6 bases at J; junction bases unmatched: 5. CDR3 nucleotide sequence: TGTGCCAGCAGCTTTGACAGGGGGCAAGTAAACATTCAGTACTTC. It encodes CASSFDRGQVNIQYF.

This chain joins TRBV18 and TRBJ1-6; no reliable D call. Germline values: CDR1 KGHSH, CDR2 LQKENI. The V and J ends lost 1 base and 8 bases respectively, with 9 bases between them. The CDR3 loop spans 14 amino acids. The CDR3 sequence is CASSPLEGDSPLHF. Written as DNA, the CDR3 is TGTGCCAGCTCACCACTGGAGGGAGATTCACCCCTCCACTTT.

The genes are TRBV7-6 and TRBJ2-5, with 11 positions matching TRBD2. Germline V gene sequence: CDR1 SGHVS, CDR2 FNYEAQ. V trimming: 0 bases; J trimming: 6 bases; junction bases outside the gene matches: 6. The CDR3 spans 16 residues. CDR3 amino acids: CASSLAGRLAGKTQYF. The CDR3 bases are TGTGCCAGCAGCTTAGCTGGGAGACTAGCGGGAAAGACCCAGTACTTC. The full variable domain, with the rest looked up from reference TRBV7-6 and TRBJ2-5, is GAGVSQSPRYKVTKRGQDVALRCDPISGHVSLYWYRQALGQGPEFLTYFNYEAQQDKSGLPNDRFSAERPEGSISTLTIQRTEQRDSAMYRCASSLAGRLAGKTQYFGPGTRLLVL.

CDR3 bases: TGTGCCAGCAGCGCCGGACTGTACTACGAGCAGTACTTC. Its translation is CASSAGLYYEQYF. This chain links TRBV2 with TRBJ2-7; D is possibly TRBD2 (5 bases). Trimming cost V 6 bases and J 3 bases, with 12 bases left between them. Per the germline V gene, CDR1 is SNHLY and CDR2 is FYNNEI. This CDR3 spans 13 amino acids.

The chain has TRBV30 and TRBJ1-5, with D hard to call. The germline V and J ends were trimmed by 1 base and 6 bases, with 13 bases remaining between them. The CDR3 length is 14 residues. CDR1 GTSNPN and CDR2 SVGIG come from the germline V gene (reference sequence). DNA for the CDR3: TGTGCCTGGAGTGCGGGGAACGAAGGTCAGCCCCAGCATTTT. Its translation: CAWSAGNEGQPQHF.

The chain is built from TRBV5-4 and TRBJ2-3; 14 bases fit TRBD2. With V trimmed by 4 bases and J by 6 bases, 7 bases remained unmatched. The CDR3 covers 16 residues. Germline CDR1 reads SGHNT; CDR2 reads YYREEE (reference sequence). The DNA for the CDR3 is TGTGCCAGCAGCCCGACTAGCGGGAGGGCCGCGGATACGCAGTATTTT. This encodes CASSPTSGRAADTQYF.

V is TRBV7-9 and J is TRBJ1-2; D gene unclear. The CDR3 runs to 13 residues. Trimming shortened V by 0 bases and J by 4 bases, and 6 bases separated the two germline ends. Germline-derived CDR1 and CDR2 are SEHNR and FQNEAQ (reference sequence). As DNA, the CDR3 is TGTGCCAGCAGCTTAGCGGCGGCCTATGGCTACACCTTC. This encodes CASSLAAAYGYTF.

The gene calls are TRBV30 and TRBJ1-2, with TRBD1 identical over 7 bases. CDR1 GTSNPN and CDR2 SVGIG come from the germline V gene (reference sequence). The CDR3 has 13 residues. With 4 bases clipped from V and 4 bases from J, the junction kept 6 bases outside the gene matches. CDR3 protein: CAWIGGGFYGYTF. In nucleotides, the CDR3 is TGTGCCTGGATCGGAGGGGGCTTCTATGGCTACACCTTC.

V usage is TRBV30 and J usage is TRBJ2-7, with D unresolved. V was pared by 2 bases and J by 5 bases, with 7 bases between. Germline V gene sequence: CDR1 GTSNPN, CDR2 SVGIG (reference sequence). CDR3 length: 11 residues. The CDR3, as DNA: TGTGCCTGGAGTATACTGAACGAGCAGTACTTC. Residues: CAWSILNEQYF.

J is TRBJ1-5 and V is TRBV6-2 or TRBV6-3; D may be TRBD1 (6 bases). Per germline, CDR1 MNHEY and CDR2 SVGEGT. The CDR3 consists of 15 residues. V lost 6 bases to trimming and J lost 2 bases, with 14 bases between them. The chain's CDR3 is CASSHTGLGNQPQHF. The CDR3 nucleotides are TGTGCCAGCAGCCACACAGGGTTGGGCAATCAGCCCCAGCATTTT.